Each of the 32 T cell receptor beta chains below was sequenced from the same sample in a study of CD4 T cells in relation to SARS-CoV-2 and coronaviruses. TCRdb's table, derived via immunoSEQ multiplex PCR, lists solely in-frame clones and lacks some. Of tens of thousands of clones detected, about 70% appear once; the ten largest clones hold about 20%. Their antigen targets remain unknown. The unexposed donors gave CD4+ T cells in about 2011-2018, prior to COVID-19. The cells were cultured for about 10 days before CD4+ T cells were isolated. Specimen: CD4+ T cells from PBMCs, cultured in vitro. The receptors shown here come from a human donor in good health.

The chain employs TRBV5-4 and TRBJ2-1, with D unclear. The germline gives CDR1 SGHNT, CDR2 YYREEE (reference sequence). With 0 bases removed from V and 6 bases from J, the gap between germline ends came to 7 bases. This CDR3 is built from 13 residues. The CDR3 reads CASSLGSANEQFF. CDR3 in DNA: TGTGCCAGCAGCTTGGGTTCAGCCAATGAGCAGTTCTTC.

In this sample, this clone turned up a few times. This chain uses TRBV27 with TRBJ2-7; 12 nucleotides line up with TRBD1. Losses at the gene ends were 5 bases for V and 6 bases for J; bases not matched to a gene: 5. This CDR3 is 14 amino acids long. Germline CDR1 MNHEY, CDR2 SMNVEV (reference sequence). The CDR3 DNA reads TGTGCCAGCAGTCCCTGGGACAGGGGGCGCGAGCAGTACTTC. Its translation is CASSPWDRGREQYF.

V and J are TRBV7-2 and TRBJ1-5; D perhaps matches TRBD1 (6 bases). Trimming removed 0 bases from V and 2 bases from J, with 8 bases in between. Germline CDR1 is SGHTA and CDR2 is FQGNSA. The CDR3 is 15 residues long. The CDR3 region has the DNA TGTGCCAGCAGCTTAGCGGGGGGCGGCAATCAGCCCCAGCATTTT. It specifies CASSLAGGGNQPQHF.

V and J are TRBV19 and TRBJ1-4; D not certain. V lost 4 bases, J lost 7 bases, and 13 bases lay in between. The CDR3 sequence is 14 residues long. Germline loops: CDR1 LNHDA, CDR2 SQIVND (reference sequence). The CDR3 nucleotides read TGTGCCAGTAGTAAGGCGGAGGTGGGTGAAAAACTGTTTTTT. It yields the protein CASSKAEVGEKLFF. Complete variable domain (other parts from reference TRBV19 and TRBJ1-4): DGGITQSPKYLFRKEGQNVTLSCEQNLNHDAMYWYRQDPGQGLRLIYYSQIVNDFQKGDIAEGYSVSREKKESFPLTVTSAQKNPTAFYLCASSKAEVGEKLFFGSGTQLSVL.

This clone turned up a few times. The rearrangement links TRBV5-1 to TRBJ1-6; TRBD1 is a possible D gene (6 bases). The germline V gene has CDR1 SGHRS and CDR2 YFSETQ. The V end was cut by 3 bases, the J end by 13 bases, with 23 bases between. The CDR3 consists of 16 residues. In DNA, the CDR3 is TGCGCCAGCAGCTCAGGACCAGACAGGAGTAATCCTCCCCTCCACTTT. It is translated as CASSSGPDRSNPPLHF.

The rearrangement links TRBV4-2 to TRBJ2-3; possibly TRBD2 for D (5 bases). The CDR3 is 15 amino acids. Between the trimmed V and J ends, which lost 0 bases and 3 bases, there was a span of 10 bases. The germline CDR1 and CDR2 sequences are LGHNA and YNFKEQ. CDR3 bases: TGTGCCAGCAGCCAAGATCGAGTAGCGACAGATACGCAGTATTTT. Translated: CASSQDRVATDTQYF.

DNA of the CDR3: TGTGCCACCAGTGACTCTAGCGGGGGCGCCTACAATGAGCAGTTCTTC. Encoded protein: CATSDSSGGAYNEQFF. The chain recombines TRBV24-1 with TRBJ2-1; 10 bases map to TRBD2. Looked up from germline, CDR1 is KGHDR and CDR2 is SFDVKD. J lost 2 bases, V lost 4 bases, and 4 bases had no gene match. CDR3 size: 16 residues.

CDR3 sequence: CASSLGPDGAQHF. The CDR3 nucleotides read TGTGCCAGCAGCTTAGGCCCCGATGGAGCCCAGCATTTT. The chain is built from TRBV7-2 and TRBJ1-5; D is unclear. Between the trimmed V and J ends, which lost 1 base and 11 bases, there was a span of 12 bases. The germline V gene has CDR1 SGHTA and CDR2 FQGNSA. The CDR3 length is 13 residues.

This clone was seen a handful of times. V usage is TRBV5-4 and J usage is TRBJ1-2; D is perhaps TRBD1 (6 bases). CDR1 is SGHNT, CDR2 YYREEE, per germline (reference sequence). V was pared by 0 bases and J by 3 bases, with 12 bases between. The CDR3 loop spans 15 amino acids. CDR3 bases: TGTGCCAGCAGCTTGGCCGGGAACAGGGACTATGGCTACACCTTC. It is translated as CASSLAGNRDYGYTF.

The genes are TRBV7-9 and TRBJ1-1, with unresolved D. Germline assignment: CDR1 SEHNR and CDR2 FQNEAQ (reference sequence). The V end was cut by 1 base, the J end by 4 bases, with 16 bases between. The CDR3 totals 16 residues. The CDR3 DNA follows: TGTGCCAGCAGCTTAGGGGTTGGTACGGATCGCACTGAAGCTTTCTTT. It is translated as CASSLGVGTDRTEAFF.

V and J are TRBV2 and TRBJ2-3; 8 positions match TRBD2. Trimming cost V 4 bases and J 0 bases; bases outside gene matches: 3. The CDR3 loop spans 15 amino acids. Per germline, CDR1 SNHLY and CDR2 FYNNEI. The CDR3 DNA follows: TGTGCCAGCAGTGCGGGACTAGGGAGCACAGATACGCAGTATTTT. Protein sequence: CASSAGLGSTDTQYF.

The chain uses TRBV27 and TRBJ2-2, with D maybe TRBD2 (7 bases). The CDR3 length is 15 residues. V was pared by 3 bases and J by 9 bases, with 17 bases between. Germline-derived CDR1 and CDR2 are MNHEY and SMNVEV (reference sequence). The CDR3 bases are TGTGCCAGCAGTTTTTTGGGAGGGGGAGGCCGGGAGCTGTTTTTT. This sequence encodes CASSFLGGGGRELFF.

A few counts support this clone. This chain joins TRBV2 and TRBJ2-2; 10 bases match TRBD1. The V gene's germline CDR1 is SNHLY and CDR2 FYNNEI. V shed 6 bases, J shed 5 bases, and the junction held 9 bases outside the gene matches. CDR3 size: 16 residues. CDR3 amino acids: CASSPGTGVGTGELFF. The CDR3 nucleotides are TGTGCCAGCAGCCCCGGGACAGGGGTTGGTACCGGGGAGCTGTTTTTT.

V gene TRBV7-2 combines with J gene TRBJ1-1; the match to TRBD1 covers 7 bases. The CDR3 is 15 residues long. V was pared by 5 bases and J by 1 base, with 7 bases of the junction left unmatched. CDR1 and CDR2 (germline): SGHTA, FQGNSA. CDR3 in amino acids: CASSQLGQPNTEAFF. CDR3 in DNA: TGTGCCAGCAGCCAATTGGGACAGCCGAACACTGAAGCTTTCTTT. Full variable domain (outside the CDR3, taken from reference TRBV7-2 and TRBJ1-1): GAGVSQSPSNKVTEKGKDVELRCDPISGHTALYWYRQSLGQGLEFLIYFQGNSAPDKSGLPSDRFSAERTGGSVSTLTIQRTQQEDSAVYLCASSQLGQPNTEAFFGQGTRLTVV.

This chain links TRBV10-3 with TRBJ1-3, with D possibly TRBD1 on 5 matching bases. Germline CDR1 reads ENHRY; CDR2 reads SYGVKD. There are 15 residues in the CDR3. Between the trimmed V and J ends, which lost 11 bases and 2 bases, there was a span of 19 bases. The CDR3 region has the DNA TGTGCCGCTCTAACTACCGGGGGAGCTGGAAACACCATATATTTT. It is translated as CAALTTGGAGNTIYF.

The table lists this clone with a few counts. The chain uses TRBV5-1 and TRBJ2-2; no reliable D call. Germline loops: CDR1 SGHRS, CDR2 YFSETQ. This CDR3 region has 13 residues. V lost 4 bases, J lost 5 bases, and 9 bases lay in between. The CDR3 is CASSPGETGELFF. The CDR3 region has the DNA TGCGCCAGCAGCCCTGGGGAAACCGGGGAGCTGTTTTTT.

The CDR3 spells CASSDRVGIGEPQHF. The CDR3 DNA follows: TGTGCCAGCTCGGACAGGGTGGGCATAGGGGAACCCCAGCATTTT. The rearrangement links TRBV27 to TRBJ1-5; 8 bases are shared with TRBD1. The V segment lost 8 bases and the J segment 10 bases; nucleotides outside the gene matches: 16. The CDR3 is 15 amino acids. Germline V lookup: CDR1 MNHEY, CDR2 SMNVEV (reference sequence).

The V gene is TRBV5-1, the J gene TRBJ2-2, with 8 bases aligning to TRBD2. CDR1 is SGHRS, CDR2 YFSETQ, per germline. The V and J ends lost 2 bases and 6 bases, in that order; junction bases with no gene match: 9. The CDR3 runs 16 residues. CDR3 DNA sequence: TGCGCCAGCAGCTTAGTAAGCGGGGGTGGCGCCGGGGAGCTGTTTTTT. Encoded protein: CASSLVSGGGAGELFF.

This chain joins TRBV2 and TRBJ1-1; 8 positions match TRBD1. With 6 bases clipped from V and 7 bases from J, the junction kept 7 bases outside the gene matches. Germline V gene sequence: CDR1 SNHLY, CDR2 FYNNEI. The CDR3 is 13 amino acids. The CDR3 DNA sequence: TGTGCCAGCAGAGGACAGGGAATGGGTGAAGCTTTCTTT. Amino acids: CASRGQGMGEAFF.

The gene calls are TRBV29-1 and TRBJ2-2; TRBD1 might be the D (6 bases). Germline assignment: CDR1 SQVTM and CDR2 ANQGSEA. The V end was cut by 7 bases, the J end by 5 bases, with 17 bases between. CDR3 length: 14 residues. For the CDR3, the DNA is TGCAGCGCAAAAGGAGGACAGACTACCGGGGAGCTGTTTTTT. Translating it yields CSAKGGQTTGELFF.

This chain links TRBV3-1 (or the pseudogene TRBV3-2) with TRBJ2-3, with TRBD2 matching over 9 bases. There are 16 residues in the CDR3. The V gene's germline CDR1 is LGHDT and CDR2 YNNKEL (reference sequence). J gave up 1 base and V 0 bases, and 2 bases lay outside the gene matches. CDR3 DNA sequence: TGTGCCAGCAGCCAAGAGGGACTAGCTCGCACAGATACGCAGTATTTT. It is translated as CASSQEGLARTDTQYF.

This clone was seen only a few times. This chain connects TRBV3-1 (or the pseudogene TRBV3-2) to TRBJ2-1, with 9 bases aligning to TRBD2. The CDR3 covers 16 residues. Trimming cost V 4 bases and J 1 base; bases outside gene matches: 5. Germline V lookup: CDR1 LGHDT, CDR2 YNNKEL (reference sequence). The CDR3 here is CASSRGSGGSYNEQFF. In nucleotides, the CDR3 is TGTGCCAGCAGCCGGGGTAGCGGGGGTTCCTACAATGAGCAGTTCTTC.

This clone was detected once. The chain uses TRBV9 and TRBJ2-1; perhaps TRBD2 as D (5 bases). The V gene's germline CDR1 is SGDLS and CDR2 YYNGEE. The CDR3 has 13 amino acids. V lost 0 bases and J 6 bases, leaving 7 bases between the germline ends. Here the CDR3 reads CASSVATSNEQFF. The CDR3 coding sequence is TGTGCCAGCAGCGTAGCCACTAGCAATGAGCAGTTCTTC.

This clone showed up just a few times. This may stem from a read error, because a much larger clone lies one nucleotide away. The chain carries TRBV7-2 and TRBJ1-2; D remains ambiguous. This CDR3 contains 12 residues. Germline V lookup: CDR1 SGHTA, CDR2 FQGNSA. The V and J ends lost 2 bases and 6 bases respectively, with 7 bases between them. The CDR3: CASSLRGNGYTF. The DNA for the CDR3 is TGTGCCAGCAGCTTAAGAGGGAATGGCTACACCTTC.

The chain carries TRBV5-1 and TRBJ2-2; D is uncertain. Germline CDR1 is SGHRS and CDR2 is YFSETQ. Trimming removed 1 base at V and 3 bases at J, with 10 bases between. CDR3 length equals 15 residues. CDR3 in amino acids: CASSLNPRDTGELFF. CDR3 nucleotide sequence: TGCGCCAGCAGCTTGAACCCACGGGACACCGGGGAGCTGTTTTTT.

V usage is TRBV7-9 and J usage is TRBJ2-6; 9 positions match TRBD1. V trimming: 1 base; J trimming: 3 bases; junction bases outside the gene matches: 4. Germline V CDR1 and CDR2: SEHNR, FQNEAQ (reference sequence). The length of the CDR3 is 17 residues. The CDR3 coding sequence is TGTGCCAGCAGCTTAGGGGACAGGGTTTTTGGGGCCAACGTCCTGACTTTC. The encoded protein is CASSLGDRVFGANVLTF.

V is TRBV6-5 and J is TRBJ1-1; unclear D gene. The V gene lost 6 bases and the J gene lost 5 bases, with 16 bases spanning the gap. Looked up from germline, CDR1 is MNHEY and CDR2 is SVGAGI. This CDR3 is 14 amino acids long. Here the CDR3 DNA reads TGTGCCAGCAGCCTGAACACTGGCAAGACTGAAGCTTTCTTT. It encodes CASSLNTGKTEAFF.

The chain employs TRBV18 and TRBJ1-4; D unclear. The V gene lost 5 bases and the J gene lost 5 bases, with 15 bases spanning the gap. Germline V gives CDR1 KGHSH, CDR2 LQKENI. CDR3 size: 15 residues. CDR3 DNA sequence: TGTGCCAGCTCAACGGAGACATACCCAAATGAAAAACTGTTTTTT. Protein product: CASSTETYPNEKLFF.

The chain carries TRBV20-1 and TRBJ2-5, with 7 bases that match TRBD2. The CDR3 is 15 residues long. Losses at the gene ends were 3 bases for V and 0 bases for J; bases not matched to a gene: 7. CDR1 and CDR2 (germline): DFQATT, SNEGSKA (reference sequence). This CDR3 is CSASIGGRNQETQYF. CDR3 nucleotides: TGCAGTGCTAGTATTGGCGGGAGAAACCAAGAGACCCAGTACTTC.

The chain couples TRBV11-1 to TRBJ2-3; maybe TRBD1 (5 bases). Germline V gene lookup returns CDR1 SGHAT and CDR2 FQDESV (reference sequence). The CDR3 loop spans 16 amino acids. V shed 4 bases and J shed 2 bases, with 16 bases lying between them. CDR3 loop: CASSSPFWGATDTQYF. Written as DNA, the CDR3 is TGTGCCAGCAGCTCACCTTTTTGGGGCGCCACAGATACGCAGTATTTT.

Here the CDR3 DNA reads TGTGCCAGCAGTTACTCTTCCGGCTACCAAGAGACCCAGTACTTC. It codes for CASSYSSGYQETQYF. V is TRBV6-6 and J is TRBJ2-5; D unresolved. V was pared by 0 bases and J by 0 bases, with 8 bases between. This CDR3 spans 15 amino acids. Germline assignment: CDR1 MNHNY and CDR2 SVGAGI (reference sequence).

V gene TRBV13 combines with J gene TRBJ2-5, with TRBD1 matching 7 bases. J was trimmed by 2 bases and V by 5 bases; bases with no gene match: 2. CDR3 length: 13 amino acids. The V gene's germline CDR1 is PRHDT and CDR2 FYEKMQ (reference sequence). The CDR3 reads CASSPGQQETQYF. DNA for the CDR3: TGTGCCAGCAGCCCGGGACAGCAAGAGACCCAGTACTTC. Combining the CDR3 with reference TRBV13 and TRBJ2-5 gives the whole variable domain AAGVIQSPRHLIKEKRETATLKCYPIPRHDTVYWYQQGPGQDPQFLISFYEKMQSDKGSIPDRFSAQQFSDYHSELNMSSLELGDSALYFCASSPGQQETQYFGPGTRLLVL.